Detailed here is one T cell receptor (beta chain). The CDR3 contains 13 residues. The trim removed 8 bases at V and 3 bases at J, leaving 5 bases unmatched. The germline V gene encodes CDR1 WNHNN and CDR2 SYGVQD (reference sequence). This record comes from a study of blood T cell repertoires in COVID-19. Generated by immunoSEQ multiplex PCR, the TCRdb table keeps only in-frame clones and is missing some. The sample lists about 170,000 clones, 90% to 95% occurring once. The sequencing sample was made of peripheral blood. This receptor was taken from a woman in her 50s with acute or convalescent COVID-19. The chain employs TRBV10-1 and TRBJ2-3; 7 bases align to TRBD1. The CDR3 reads CASRGQTTDTQYF. The CDR3 DNA follows: TGCGCCAGCCGGGGACAGACGACAGATACGCAGTATTTT.